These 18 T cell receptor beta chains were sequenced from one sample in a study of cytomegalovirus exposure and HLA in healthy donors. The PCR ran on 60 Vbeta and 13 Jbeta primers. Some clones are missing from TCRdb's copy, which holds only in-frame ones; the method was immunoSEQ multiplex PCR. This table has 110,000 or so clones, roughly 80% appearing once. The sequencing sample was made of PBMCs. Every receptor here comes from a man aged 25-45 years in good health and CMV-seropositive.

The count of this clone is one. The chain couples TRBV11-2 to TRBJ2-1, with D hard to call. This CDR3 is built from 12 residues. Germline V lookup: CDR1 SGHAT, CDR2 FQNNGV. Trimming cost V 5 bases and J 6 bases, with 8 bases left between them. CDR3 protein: CASSRGSNEQFF. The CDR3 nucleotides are TGTGCCAGCAGCCGAGGTAGCAATGAGCAGTTCTTC.

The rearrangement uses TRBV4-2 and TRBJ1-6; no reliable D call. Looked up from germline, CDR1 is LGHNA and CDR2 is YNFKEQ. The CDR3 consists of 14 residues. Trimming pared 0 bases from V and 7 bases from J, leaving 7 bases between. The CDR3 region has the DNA TGTGCCAGCAGCCAAGATAGAATGAATTCACCCCTCCACTTT. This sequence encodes CASSQDRMNSPLHF.

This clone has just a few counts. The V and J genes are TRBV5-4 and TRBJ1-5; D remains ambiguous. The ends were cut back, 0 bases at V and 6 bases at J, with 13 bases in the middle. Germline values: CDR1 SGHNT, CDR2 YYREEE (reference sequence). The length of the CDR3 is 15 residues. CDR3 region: CASSLGAGPAQPQHF. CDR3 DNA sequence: TGTGCCAGCAGCTTGGGAGCGGGTCCGGCTCAGCCCCAGCATTTT.

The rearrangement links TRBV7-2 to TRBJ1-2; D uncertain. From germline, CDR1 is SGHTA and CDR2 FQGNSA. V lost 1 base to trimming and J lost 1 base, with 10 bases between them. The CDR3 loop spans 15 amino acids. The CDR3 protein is CASSLVAGSNYGYTF. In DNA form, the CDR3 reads TGTGCCAGCAGCTTAGTGGCGGGAAGTAACTATGGCTACACCTTC.

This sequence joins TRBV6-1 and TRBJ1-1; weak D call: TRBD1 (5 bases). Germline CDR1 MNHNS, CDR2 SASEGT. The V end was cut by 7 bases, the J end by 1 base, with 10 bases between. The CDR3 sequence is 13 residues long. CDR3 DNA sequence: TGTGCCAGCATGGCAGGGCCGAACACTGAAGCTTTCTTT. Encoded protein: CASMAGPNTEAFF.

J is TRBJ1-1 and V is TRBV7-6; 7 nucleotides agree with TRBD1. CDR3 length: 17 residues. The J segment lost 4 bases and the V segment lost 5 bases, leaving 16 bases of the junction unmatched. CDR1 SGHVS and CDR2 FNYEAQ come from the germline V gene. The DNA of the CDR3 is TGTGCCAGCAGCGCCGACAGGGTGGGGACACTTTCCACTGAAGCTTTCTTT. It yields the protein CASSADRVGTLSTEAFF.

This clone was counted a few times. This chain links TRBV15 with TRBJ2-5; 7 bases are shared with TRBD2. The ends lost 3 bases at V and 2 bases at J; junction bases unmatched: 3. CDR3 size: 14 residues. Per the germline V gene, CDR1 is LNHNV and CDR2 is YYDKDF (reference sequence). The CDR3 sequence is CATSRPGGQETQYF. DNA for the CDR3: TGTGCCACCAGCAGGCCGGGGGGACAAGAGACCCAGTACTTC.

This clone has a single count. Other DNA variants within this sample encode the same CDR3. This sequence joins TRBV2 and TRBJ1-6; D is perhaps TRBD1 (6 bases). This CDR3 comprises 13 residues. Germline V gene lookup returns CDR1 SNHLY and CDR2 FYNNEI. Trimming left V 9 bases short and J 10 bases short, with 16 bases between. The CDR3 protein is CASWGRGKSPLHF. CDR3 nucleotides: TGTGCCAGTTGGGGCAGGGGAAAATCACCCCTCCACTTT.

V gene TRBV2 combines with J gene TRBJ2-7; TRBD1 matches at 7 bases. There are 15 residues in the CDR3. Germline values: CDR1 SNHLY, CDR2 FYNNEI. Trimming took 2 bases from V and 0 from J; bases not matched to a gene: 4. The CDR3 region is CASSELWDSSYEQYF. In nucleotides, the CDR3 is TGTGCCAGCAGTGAATTATGGGACAGCTCCTACGAGCAGTACTTC.

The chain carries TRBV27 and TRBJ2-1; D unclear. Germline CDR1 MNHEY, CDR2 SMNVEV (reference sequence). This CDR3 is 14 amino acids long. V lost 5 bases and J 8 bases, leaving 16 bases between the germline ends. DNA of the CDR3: TGTGCCAGCAGTCGAAACCTGGCAGTTTATGAGCAGTTCTTC. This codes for CASSRNLAVYEQFF.

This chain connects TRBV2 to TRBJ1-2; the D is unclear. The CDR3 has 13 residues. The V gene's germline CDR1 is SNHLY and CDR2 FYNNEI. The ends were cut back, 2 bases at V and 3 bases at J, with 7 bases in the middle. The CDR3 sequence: CASSESADYGYTF. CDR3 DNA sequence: TGTGCCAGCAGTGAATCTGCGGACTATGGCTACACCTTC.

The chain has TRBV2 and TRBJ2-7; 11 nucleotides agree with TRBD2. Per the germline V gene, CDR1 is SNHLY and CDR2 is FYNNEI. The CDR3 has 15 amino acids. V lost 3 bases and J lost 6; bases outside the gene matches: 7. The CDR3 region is CASSEIAGGPGEQYF. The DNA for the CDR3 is TGTGCCAGCAGTGAGATAGCGGGGGGGCCTGGCGAGCAGTACTTC.

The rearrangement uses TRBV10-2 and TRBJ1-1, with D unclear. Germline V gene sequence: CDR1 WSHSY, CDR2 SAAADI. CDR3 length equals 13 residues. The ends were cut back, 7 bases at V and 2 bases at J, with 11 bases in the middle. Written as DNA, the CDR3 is TGCGCCAGCATGTCTGCGAGAAACACTGAAGCTTTCTTT. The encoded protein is CASMSARNTEAFF.

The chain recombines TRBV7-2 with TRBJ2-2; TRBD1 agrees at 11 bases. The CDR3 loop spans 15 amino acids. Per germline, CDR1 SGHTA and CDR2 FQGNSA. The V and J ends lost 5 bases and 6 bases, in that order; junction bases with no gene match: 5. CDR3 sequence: CASSPRDRGAGELFF. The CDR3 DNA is TGTGCCAGCAGCCCGCGGGACAGGGGGGCCGGGGAGCTGTTTTTT.

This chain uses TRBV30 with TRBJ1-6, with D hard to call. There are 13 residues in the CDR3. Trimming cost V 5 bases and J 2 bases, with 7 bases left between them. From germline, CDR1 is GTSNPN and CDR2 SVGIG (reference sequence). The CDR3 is CAWELPYNSPLHF. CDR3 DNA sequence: TGTGCCTGGGAGTTGCCCTATAATTCACCCCTCCACTTT.

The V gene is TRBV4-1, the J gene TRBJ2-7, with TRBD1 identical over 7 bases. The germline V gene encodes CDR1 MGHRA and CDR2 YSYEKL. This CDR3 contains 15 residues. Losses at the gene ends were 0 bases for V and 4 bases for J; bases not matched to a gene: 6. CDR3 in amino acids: CASSQDSTGSYEQYF. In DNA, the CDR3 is TGCGCCAGCAGCCAAGATTCGACAGGGTCTTACGAGCAGTACTTC.

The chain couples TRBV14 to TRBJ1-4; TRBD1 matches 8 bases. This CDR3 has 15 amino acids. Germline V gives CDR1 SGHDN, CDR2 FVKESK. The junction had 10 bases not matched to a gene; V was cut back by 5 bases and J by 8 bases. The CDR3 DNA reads TGTGCCAGCAGCGAAGGAGGCAGGGGGCAGGAAAAACTGTTTTTT. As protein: CASSEGGRGQEKLFF.

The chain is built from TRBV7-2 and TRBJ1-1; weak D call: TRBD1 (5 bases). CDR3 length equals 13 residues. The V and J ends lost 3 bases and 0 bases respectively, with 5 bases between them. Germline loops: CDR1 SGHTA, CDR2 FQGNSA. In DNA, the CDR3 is TGTGCCAGCAGCTTGACAGTGAACACTGAAGCTTTCTTT. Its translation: CASSLTVNTEAFF.